These 9 T cell receptor beta chains were sequenced from one sample in a study of T cells in pancreatic ductal adenocarcinoma. Clones were sequenced by immunoSEQ multiplex PCR, and TCRdb holds only the in-frame ones, with some missing. The sample includes around 94,000 clones, nearly 95% of them seen just once. No neoadjuvant therapy was given to the selected pancreatic ductal adenocarcinoma patients before their surgery. Sequencing was carried out using PBMCs. The receptors were sampled from a human donor with pancreatic ductal adenocarcinoma.

This chain uses TRBV5-1 with TRBJ2-2; 7 bases agree with TRBD2. The CDR3 runs 15 residues. CDR1 and CDR2 (germline): SGHRS, YFSETQ. V lost 4 bases, J lost 5 bases, and 8 bases stayed unmatched. This chain's CDR3 is CASSVGTTRTGELFF. CDR3 sequence (DNA): TGCGCCAGCAGCGTCGGGACTACCAGAACCGGGGAGCTGTTTTTT.

V gene TRBV28 combines with J gene TRBJ1-2, with a weak D call TRBD1 (6 bases). CDR1 and CDR2 (germline): MDHEN, SYDVKM. V was shortened by 5 bases and J by 5 bases, with 15 bases between the two germline ends. CDR3 size: 14 residues. As DNA, the CDR3 is TGTGCCAGCAGTCCCCCGGGACACCTGTATGGCTACACCTTC. Residues: CASSPPGHLYGYTF.

V and J are TRBV5-1 and TRBJ2-5; no definite D call. CDR3 length: 13 amino acids. The V gene's germline CDR1 is SGHRS and CDR2 YFSETQ. Trimming took off 0 bases at V and 2 bases at J, with 5 bases between the two ends. CDR3 sequence reads: CASSLVAQETQYF. The CDR3 nucleotides are TGCGCCAGCAGCTTGGTGGCACAAGAGACCCAGTACTTC.

The J gene is TRBJ1-1, the V gene TRBV7-9, with unresolved D. Germline assignment: CDR1 SEHNR and CDR2 FQNEAQ (reference sequence). Trimming stripped 3 bases from V and 1 base from J, with 6 bases between. The CDR3 is 13 residues long. The CDR3 region has the DNA TGTGCCAGCAGCTTGCTCGGGAACACTGAAGCTTTCTTT. It codes for CASSLLGNTEAFF.

This clone was counted between two and nine times. This chain uses TRBV4-1 with TRBJ2-3; D gene unclear. The CDR3 contains 12 residues. The germline CDR1 and CDR2 sequences are MGHRA and YSYEKL. V was trimmed by 1 base and J by 10 bases, leaving 9 bases between them. The CDR3 DNA sequence: TGCGCCAGCAGCCAAGGCATTAGCCCGCAGTATTTT. This translates into CASSQGISPQYF.

The genes are TRBV4-2 and TRBJ1-1, with 7 bases matching TRBD1. Germline trimming cut 0 bases from V and 11 bases from J; bases unmatched to any gene: 12. Germline V gene lookup returns CDR1 LGHNA and CDR2 YNFKEQ. The CDR3 covers 15 residues. The CDR3 region is CASSQDAGTGVWAFF. CDR3 in DNA: TGTGCCAGCAGCCAAGACGCAGGCACAGGGGTTTGGGCTTTCTTT.

The chain recombines TRBV29-1 with TRBJ2-7; 7 bases align to TRBD1. The CDR3 extends over 15 amino acids. Germline-derived CDR1 and CDR2 are SQVTM and ANQGSEA. V trimming: 0 bases; J trimming: 5 bases; junction bases outside the gene matches: 10. This CDR3 is CSVEDPRHRGDEQYF. CDR3 bases: TGCAGCGTTGAAGATCCTAGGCACAGGGGAGACGAGCAGTACTTC.

The V call is TRBV30, the J call TRBJ2-7, with 7 bases matching TRBD1. Germline values: CDR1 GTSNPN, CDR2 SVGIG (reference sequence). The CDR3 is 12 amino acids. J was trimmed by 4 bases and V by 0 bases; bases with no gene match: 0. CDR3 bases: TGTGCCTGGAGTGTACAGGGGTACGAGCAGTACTTC. This encodes CAWSVQGYEQYF.

The chain is built from TRBV11-2 and TRBJ2-5, with unresolved D. Trimming left V 2 bases short and J 1 base short, with 5 bases between. Per germline, CDR1 SGHAT and CDR2 FQNNGV. CDR3 length: 13 amino acids. CDR3 amino acids: CASSLQAQETQYF. The CDR3 DNA is TGTGCCAGCAGCTTACAGGCCCAAGAGACCCAGTACTTC.